Listed below are T cell receptor beta chains from one sample, sequenced in a study of blood T cell repertoires in COVID-19. TCRdb's copy holds only in-frame clones and misses some; the assay was immunoSEQ multiplex PCR. The sample contains about 200,000 clones, just under 85% of which appear only once. The sequenced material came from peripheral blood. The source is a woman between 65 and 79 years old with active or convalescent COVID-19. Each CDR3 is given with its conserved first and last residue. A D gene is named only where the DNA matches it firmly. Some rows have no size entry. The others give once, few or many, or a class for an expanded clone.

-	TRBV7-6	TRBJ2-3	TRBD2	TGTGCCAGCAGCTCCCCGGGACCGACGCTAGCGGGAGGGCCATATACGCAGTATTTT	CASSSPGPTLAGGPYTQYF
-	TRBV12-3/TRBV12-4	TRBJ1-1	-	TGTGCCAGCAGTTTGTGGGGAGATGAAGCTTTCTTT	CASSLWGDEAFF
-	TRBV5-1	TRBJ1-6	TRBD1	TGCGCCAGCAGCTTGCGGGGACAGGGACGTTCACCCCTCCACTTT	CASSLRGQGRSPLHF
-	TRBV10-3	TRBJ2-5	-	TGTGCCATCAGTGAGTCCGGGCCGCCCGCGGGGACCCAGTACTTC	CAISESGPPAGTQYF
-	TRBV5-1	TRBJ1-5	TRBD1	TGCGCCAGCAGCTCGGGACAGGGAGGACAGCCCCAGCATTTT	CASSSGQGGQPQHF
-	TRBV5-1	TRBJ2-2	-	TGCGCCAGCAGCTTGGCCGGTCCTGGGGAGCTGTTTTTT	CASSLAGPGELFF
-	TRBV3-1/TRBV3-2	TRBJ2-2	-	TGTGCCAGCAGCCCCGGACAGCACGCTGGGCTGTTTTTT	CASSPGQHAGLFF
-	TRBV15	TRBJ2-7	-	TGTGCCAGGCAGGGGATAGAGCTACGGGAGCAGTACTTC	CARQGIELREQYF
few	TRBV28	TRBJ1-6	-	TGTGCCAGCCGGGGGGGCTATAATTCACCCCTCCACTTT	CASRGGYNSPLHF
-	TRBV5-6	TRBJ1-1	-	TGTGCCAGCAGCCCCTACAGGGACCCTGAAGCTTTCTTT	CASSPYRDPEAFF
-	TRBV19	TRBJ2-1	-	TGTGCCAGTAGTGGGTTAGCGGCGTACAATGAGCAGTTCTTC	CASSGLAAYNEQFF
once	TRBV20-1	TRBJ2-1	TRBD2	TGCAGTGCTAGTGGGACTAGCGGCTACAATGAGCAGTTCTTC	CSASGTSGYNEQFF
once	TRBV5-6	TRBJ2-3	-	TGTGCCAGCAGCCCCTCTCCCAGGACAGATACGCAGTATTTT	CASSPSPRTDTQYF
-	TRBV29-1	TRBJ1-1	-	TGCAGCGTTGTCGCGGGGGAAGCTTTCTTT	CSVVAGEAFF
-	TRBV6-4	TRBJ2-3	TRBD1	TGTGCCAGCAACCCTCTGGACAGGGGAACAGATACGCAGTATTTT	CASNPLDRGTDTQYF
-	TRBV29-1	TRBJ1-1	-	TGCAGCGTTGACTTTAGGTCGGGAGCTTTCTTT	CSVDFRSGAFF
-	TRBV2	TRBJ2-7	-	TGTGCCAGCAGTGCCCAGGGTCGATACGAGCAGTACTTC	CASSAQGRYEQYF
-	TRBV19	TRBJ2-1	TRBD2	TGTGCCAGTCGGACTAGCGGGAGTAGTGAGCAGTTCTTC	CASRTSGSSEQFF
few	TRBV18	TRBJ1-6	-	TGTGCCAGCTCCCCCGATTCACCCCTCCACTTT	CASSPDSPLHF
-	TRBV4-1	TRBJ2-3	TRBD2	TGCGCCAGCAGCCAAGATAGGGCTAGCGGGAGGACAGATACGCAGTATTTT	CASSQDRASGRTDTQYF
-	TRBV27	TRBJ1-1	-	TGTGCCAGCAGCTACCCCGGGAATGAAGCTTTCTTT	CASSYPGNEAFF
many	TRBV7-9	TRBJ2-7	-	TGTGCCAGCAGCCGGGACTTGGGGCTGGACTCCTACGAGCAGTACTTC	CASSRDLGLDSYEQYF
-	TRBV18	TRBJ2-1	TRBD1	TGTGCCAGCTCACCAACCCCACGATCGACAGGGTACAACTACAATGAGCAGTTCTTC	CASSPTPRSTGYNYNEQFF
-	TRBV28	TRBJ1-2	-	TGTGCCAGCAGTTTAAATCAGGGAAGGGGGGGCTACACCTTC	CASSLNQGRGGYTF
-	TRBV11-1	TRBJ1-2	-	TGTGCCAGCAGCTTAGTAGAGGGAAGGGACTATGGCTACACCTTC	CASSLVEGRDYGYTF
-	TRBV25-1	TRBJ2-1	-	TGTGCCAGCAGCTATCGCCGAGGAGGCCTTTACAATGAGCAGTTCTTC	CASSYRRGGLYNEQFF
-	TRBV18	TRBJ2-5	-	TGTGCCAGCTCACCACGAGTCGGCGGCGGCAGACAAGAGACCCAGTACTTC	CASSPRVGGGRQETQYF
once	TRBV19	TRBJ1-1	-	TGTGCCAGTAGTATCGGCACTGAAGCTTTCTTT	CASSIGTEAFF
-	TRBV7-9	TRBJ2-5	TRBD2	TGTGCCAGCAGCTTAGTCAAGGGACTAGGAGAGACCCAGTACTTC	CASSLVKGLGETQYF